This T cell receptor beta chain was sequenced for a study of blood T cell repertoires in COVID-19. Per germline, CDR1 LGHDT and CDR2 YNNKEL (reference sequence). V was cut by 1 base and J by 14 bases, with 18 bases left in between. This CDR3 contains 15 residues. As originally analysed: Estimates of nucleated cell counts were drawn from the amplification of reference gene primers. Some clones are missing from TCRdb's copy, which holds only in-frame ones; the method was immunoSEQ multiplex PCR. The D gene and trimming were derived from the DNA, and the V and J assignments and clone size from that table. The sample carries hundreds of thousands of clones, approximately 92% recorded once. Allocation to cohorts depended on clinical history reported by the participants. The recovered donors of Cohort 3 showed two negative PCRs, clearance, or symptom resolution.

The rearrangement links TRBV3-1 (or the pseudogene TRBV3-2) to TRBJ1-6, with no clear D. The TCR originated in a man aged 30 to 45 who had recovered from COVID-19. The sequenced sample was PBMCs or T cells enriched from blood (not recorded which). The CDR3 spells CASSQALLVERALHF. The CDR3 DNA reads as TGTGCCAGCAGCCAAGCCTTGCTGGTCGAGAGAGCCCTCCACTTT.